This T cell receptor (beta chain) was found in a study of cytomegalovirus exposure and HLA in healthy donors. Study observations and caveats: In a later analysis, productive TCRs from donors in an Asian-associated ancestry cluster reportedly carried fewer N-insertions than the cohort mean. Sequencing had likely introduced a cluster of highly shared sequence variants as an artifact. V- and J-gene trimming in TCR beta was tied to a missense DCLRE1C variant by an analysis performed later.

As concerns this clone: Antigen unknown.

Both 60 Vbeta primers and 13 Jbeta primers went into the PCR. Only in-frame clones appear in the TCRdb table, and some are missing; sequencing was by immunoSEQ multiplex PCR. Of 95,000 to 110,000 clones in the sample, 60% to 80% are singletons; the top ten hold about 2%. Although they were nominally healthy when sampled, donors likely had unrecorded immune exposures. This receptor was obtained from a man between 18 and 29 years old in good health and CMV-seronegative. Sequencing was done on a sample of PBMCs.

CDR3 residues: CASSRGGLNTEAFF. The CDR3 coding sequence is TGTGCCAGCAGCCGTGGGGGGTTGAACACTGAAGCTTTCTTT. The genes are TRBV6-5 and TRBJ1-1; perhaps TRBD1 as D (5 bases). This CDR3 has 14 residues. Germline V gene lookup returns CDR1 MNHEY and CDR2 SVGAGI. Trimming took 6 bases from V and 0 from J, leaving 11 bases between them.